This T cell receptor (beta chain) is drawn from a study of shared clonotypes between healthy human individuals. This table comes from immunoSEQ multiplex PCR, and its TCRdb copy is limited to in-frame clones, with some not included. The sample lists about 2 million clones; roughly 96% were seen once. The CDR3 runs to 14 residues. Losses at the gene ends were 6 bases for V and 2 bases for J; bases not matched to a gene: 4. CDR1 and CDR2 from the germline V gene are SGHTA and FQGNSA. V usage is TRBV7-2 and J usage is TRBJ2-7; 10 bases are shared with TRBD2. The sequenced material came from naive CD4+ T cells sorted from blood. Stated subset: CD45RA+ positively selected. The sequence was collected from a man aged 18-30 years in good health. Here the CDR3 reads CASRRTSGAYEQYF. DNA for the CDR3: TGTGCCAGCAGACGGACTAGCGGTGCCTACGAGCAGTACTTC.